The clone carrying this T cell receptor beta chain was observed once. The CDR3 is 14 amino acids. The ends were cut back, 1 base at V and 2 bases at J, with 8 bases in the middle. Germline V gene sequence: CDR1 MGHRA, CDR2 YSYEKL. The data are from a study of siplizumab effects on memory and regulatory T cells. Some clones are missing from TCRdb's copy, which holds only in-frame ones; the method was immunoSEQ multiplex PCR. In the table there are 100,000 or so clones, 93% of which are singletons. Sequenced material: CD4+ T cells sorted from blood. This sequence originates from a human donor in good health. The rearrangement joins TRBV4-1 to TRBJ2-5; maybe TRBD1 (5 bases). CDR3 coding DNA: TGCGCCAGCAGCCAAGGGGCAGGGCAAGAGACCCAGTACTTC. It translates to CASSQGAGQETQYF.